Below are 19 T cell receptor beta chains sequenced from a single sample in a study of CD8 T cells in ankylosing spondylitis. TCRdb analysed the 5' RACE reads with MiXCR anew, one entry per CDR3 protein. Of 200,000 to 250,000 distinct CDR3 sequences in the sample, 20% to 30% are singletons; the top ten hold less than 8.5%. The sequenced material came from blood, either unsorted or a sorted T cell fraction (not recorded which). These receptors originate from a male donor with ankylosing spondylitis or in good health (not recorded which).

This clonotype was found many times. The chain employs TRBV6-5 and TRBJ2-7; 9 bases line up with TRBD1. The CDR3 contains 14 residues. Germline V CDR1 and CDR2: MNHEY, SVGAGI. Trimming at V came to 2 bases and at J to 5 bases, leaving 4 bases not matched to a gene. The CDR3 sequence is CASSYAGTGNEQYF. CDR3 nucleotides: TGTGCCAGCAGTTACGCCGGGACAGGGAACGAGCAGTACTTC.

The CDR3 loop is CASSQMKHREPYNEQFF. The CDR3 DNA reads TGCGCCAGCAGCCAGATGAAACACAGGGAGCCCTACAATGAGCAGTTCTTC. This chain joins TRBV4-1 and TRBJ2-1, with D possibly TRBD1 on 6 matching bases. Germline V gene lookup returns CDR1 MGHRA and CDR2 YSYEKL. The CDR3 loop spans 17 amino acids. Between the trimmed V and J ends, which lost 3 bases and 2 bases, there was a span of 17 bases.

This clonotype came up a few times. This rearrangement joins TRBV5-8 to TRBJ2-7; a weak D match, TRBD2 (6 bases). CDR3 length equals 15 residues. CDR1 SGHTS and CDR2 YDEGEE come from the germline V gene. The V and J ends lost 0 bases and 0 bases respectively, with 10 bases between them. The CDR3 DNA reads as TGTGCCAGCAGCTTGGGACTAGGGAGCTCCTACGAGCAGTACTTC. It yields the protein CASSLGLGSSYEQYF.

The table lists this clonotype with a few counts. This sequence joins TRBV2 and TRBJ2-7; no clear D gene. The germline V and J ends were trimmed by 2 bases and 2 bases, with 13 bases remaining between them. CDR1 and CDR2 from the germline V gene are SNHLY and FYNNEI. The CDR3 runs 15 residues. CDR3 DNA sequence: TGTGCCAGCAGTGAAATGAGGCCTGTCGCCTACGAGCAGTACTTC. Translation: CASSEMRPVAYEQYF.

This clonotype has just a few counts. J is TRBJ2-2 and V is TRBV5-8, with no clear D. V was pared by 3 bases and J by 9 bases, with 3 bases between. This CDR3 is 10 amino acids long. Germline CDR1 reads SGHTS; CDR2 reads YDEGEE. DNA of the CDR3: TGTGCCAGCAGCTCCAGGGAGCTGTTTTTT. Encoded protein: CASSSRELFF.

In its sample, this clonotype was seen many times. V usage is TRBV9 and J usage is TRBJ2-5; 12 nucleotides agree with TRBD2. CDR1 is SGDLS, CDR2 YYNGEE, per germline. The CDR3 is 15 residues long. Unmatched junction bases numbered 5, after V lost 3 bases and J lost 5 bases. The CDR3 loop reads CASSASGRADETQYF. The CDR3 DNA sequence: TGTGCCAGCAGCGCTAGCGGGAGGGCCGATGAGACCCAGTACTTC.

This clonotype was observed many times. The chain has TRBV7-6 and TRBJ2-5; D is uncertain. The CDR3 runs 17 residues. V was trimmed by 1 base and J by 4 bases, leaving 19 bases between them. In germline, CDR1 is SGHVS, CDR2 FNYEAQ. The DNA of the CDR3 is TGTGCCAGCAGCTTAGGCCTGTCATACACGTCGGGAGAGACCCAGTACTTC. Translation gives CASSLGLSYTSGETQYF.

In its sample, this clonotype was seen many times. The chain has TRBV6-5 and TRBJ2-1, with D unresolved. CDR3 size: 12 residues. The V gene lost 7 bases and the J gene lost 5 bases, with 9 bases spanning the gap. CDR1 is MNHEY, CDR2 SVGAGI, per germline. The CDR3, as DNA: TGTGCCAGCACCACGCGGAACAATGAGCAGTTCTTC. It is translated as CASTTRNNEQFF.

CDR3 nucleotide sequence: TGTGCCAGCAGCGGTTTCCTGGAGCAGTACTTC. Translation gives CASSGFLEQYF. The rearrangement joins TRBV7-2 to TRBJ2-7; no definite D call. Germline CDR1 and CDR2: SGHTA and FQGNSA. The CDR3 totals 11 residues. Trimming left V 5 bases short and J 7 bases short, with 9 bases between.

This chain links TRBV20-1 with TRBJ2-7, with 13 bases lining up with TRBD2. CDR3 size: 16 residues. Germline assignment: CDR1 DFQATT and CDR2 SNEGSKA (reference sequence). J lost 6 bases, V lost 5 bases, and 13 bases had no gene match. CDR3 coding DNA: TGCAGTGCTCTAACTCACACCGGGACTAGCGGGACCGAGCAGTACTTC. This encodes CSALTHTGTSGTEQYF.

This clonotype was picked up many times. The rearrangement joins TRBV5-1 to TRBJ2-1; 10 positions agree with TRBD2. J gave up 4 bases and V 5 bases, and 6 bases lay outside the gene matches. CDR1 and CDR2 from the germline V gene are SGHRS and YFSETQ. The CDR3 has 15 amino acids. CDR3 loop: CASSSGLAVYNEQFF. The CDR3 DNA follows: TGCGCCAGCAGTTCCGGACTAGCGGTTTACAATGAGCAGTTCTTC.

The chain has TRBV20-1 and TRBJ2-7; 10 nucleotides match TRBD2. V lost 0 bases and J lost 6; bases outside the gene matches: 11. The CDR3 length is 16 residues. The V gene's germline CDR1 is DFQATT and CDR2 SNEGSKA (reference sequence). The CDR3 spells CSARDRLAGVSGEQYF. CDR3 bases: TGCAGTGCTAGAGACAGGCTAGCGGGAGTCTCGGGCGAGCAGTACTTC.

This clonotype was detected many times. The rearrangement links TRBV12-3 or TRBV12-4 to TRBJ2-5, with D possibly TRBD2 on 5 matching bases. V lost 6 bases and J lost 2, with 16 bases in between. The CDR3 contains 15 residues. The CDR3 DNA reads TGTGCCAGCAGCCTGGGCGGAGGAACTCAAGAGACCCAGTACTTC. Residues: CASSLGGGTQETQYF.

At least ten counts were recorded for this clonotype. This chain joins TRBV7-6 and TRBJ2-2; 8 nucleotides align to TRBD2. Per the germline V gene, CDR1 is SGHVS and CDR2 is FNYEAQ. This CDR3 comprises 16 residues. The V gene end was trimmed by 0 bases and the J gene end by 6 bases; junction bases not matched to a gene: 6. CDR3 sequence (DNA): TGTGCCAGCAGCTTAGCGGGGTCGGGAGGGCCCGGGGAGCTGTTTTTT. Residues: CASSLAGSGGPGELFF.

This clonotype has a count of ten or more. The chain has TRBV5-5 and TRBJ1-5; D may be TRBD1 (6 bases). V lost 4 bases, J lost 5 bases, and 19 bases lay in between. In germline, CDR1 is SGHKS, CDR2 YYEKEE (reference sequence). The CDR3 length is 16 residues. The CDR3 bases are TGTGCCAGCAGCGGCCGCCCGGGACAATCGGATCAGCCCCAGCATTTT. It is translated as CASSGRPGQSDQPQHF.

This clonotype was observed a handful of times. The gene calls are TRBV20-1 and TRBJ2-7; 10 positions agree with TRBD2. The germline gives CDR1 DFQATT, CDR2 SNEGSKA (reference sequence). The CDR3 runs to 15 residues. The V gene end was trimmed by 5 bases and the J gene end by 0 bases; junction bases not matched to a gene: 7. The CDR3 here is CSAATPSGSSYEQYF. In nucleotides, the CDR3 is TGCAGTGCTGCTACTCCTAGCGGGAGCTCCTACGAGCAGTACTTC.

In its sample, this clonotype was seen many times. The gene calls are TRBV2 and TRBJ1-2; a possible D gene is TRBD1 (5 bases). The germline V gene encodes CDR1 SNHLY and CDR2 FYNNEI. The CDR3 spans 13 residues. V dropped 6 bases and J dropped 2 bases, with 10 bases sitting between them. CDR3 sequence reads: CASRGDGNYGYTF. CDR3 nucleotides: TGTGCCAGCAGGGGGGACGGGAACTATGGCTACACCTTC.

The chain combines TRBV12-3 or TRBV12-4 with TRBJ2-6, with 11 bases lining up with TRBD1. The ends lost 4 bases at V and 1 base at J; junction bases unmatched: 3. This CDR3 is built from 17 residues. CDR3 amino acids: CASSWTGGVSGANVLTF. DNA for the CDR3: TGTGCCAGCAGTTGGACAGGGGGCGTTTCTGGGGCCAACGTCCTGACTTTC.

V gene TRBV20-1 combines with J gene TRBJ2-2; 10 positions match TRBD2. J gave up 7 bases and V 5 bases, and 16 bases lay outside the gene matches. The CDR3 contains 17 residues. CDR1 is DFQATT and CDR2 is SNEGSKA in the germline V gene (reference sequence). In DNA, the CDR3 is TGCAGTGCTCGCCCGATTCTAGCGGGAGATCTCAGCGGGGAGCTGTTTTTT. Translated, it gives CSARPILAGDLSGELFF.